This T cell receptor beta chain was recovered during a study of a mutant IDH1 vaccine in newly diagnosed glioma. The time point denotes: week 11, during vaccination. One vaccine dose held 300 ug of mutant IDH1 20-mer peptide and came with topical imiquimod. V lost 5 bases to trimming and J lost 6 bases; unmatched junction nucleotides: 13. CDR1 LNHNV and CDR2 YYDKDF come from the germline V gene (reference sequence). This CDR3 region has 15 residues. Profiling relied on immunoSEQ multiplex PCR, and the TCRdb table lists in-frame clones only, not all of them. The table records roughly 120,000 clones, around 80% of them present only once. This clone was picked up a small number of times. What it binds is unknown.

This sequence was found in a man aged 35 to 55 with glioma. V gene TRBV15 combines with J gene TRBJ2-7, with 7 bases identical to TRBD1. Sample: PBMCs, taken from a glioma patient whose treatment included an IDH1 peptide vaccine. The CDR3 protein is CATSFSTTGTSEQYF. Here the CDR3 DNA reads TGTGCCACCAGCTTCAGTACGACAGGGACCAGCGAGCAGTACTTC.